These 32 T cell receptor beta chains were all obtained from the same sample, sequenced in a study of shared clonotypes between healthy human individuals. Sequencing used immunoSEQ multiplex PCR; TCRdb keeps in-frame clones, though not all of them. The sample yields over a million clones, nearly 99% seen once. Specimen: naive CD4+ T cells sorted from blood. Regarding subset: CD45RA+ positively selected. The receptors shown here come from a man aged 25 to 40 in good health.

The chain uses TRBV5-4 and TRBJ1-1; D is possibly TRBD1 (6 bases). This CDR3 is 15 amino acids long. Between the trimmed V and J ends, which lost 0 bases and 4 bases, there was a span of 13 bases. Germline V gene sequence: CDR1 SGHNT, CDR2 YYREEE (reference sequence). This CDR3 reads CASSLEYGGATEAFF. CDR3 bases: TGTGCCAGCAGCTTGGAATATGGGGGGGCCACTGAAGCTTTCTTT.

The chain is built from TRBV14 and TRBJ2-3; D not resolved. Germline CDR1 SGHDN, CDR2 FVKESK. The CDR3 runs 14 residues. Trimming removed 4 bases at V and 6 bases at J, with 14 bases between. The CDR3 is CASSPRSPWDTQYF. The CDR3 DNA sequence: TGTGCCAGCAGCCCAAGATCTCCCTGGGATACGCAGTATTTT.

The chain couples TRBV6-5 to TRBJ2-1; no clear D gene. Germline-derived CDR1 and CDR2 are MNHEY and SVGAGI. Trimming pared 3 bases from V and 3 bases from J, leaving 9 bases between. The CDR3 length is 14 residues. The CDR3 region is CASSYGGHYNEQFF. CDR3 coding DNA: TGTGCCAGCAGTTATGGCGGTCACTACAATGAGCAGTTCTTC.

This chain connects TRBV7-2 to TRBJ2-7; TRBD2 matches 10 bases. The CDR3 contains 15 residues. Germline-derived CDR1 and CDR2 are SGHTA and FQGNSA. The V gene end was trimmed by 2 bases and the J gene end by 3 bases; junction bases not matched to a gene: 4. CDR3 sequence: CASSLRLAGVYEQYF. DNA for the CDR3: TGTGCCAGCAGCTTAAGGCTAGCGGGGGTCTACGAGCAGTACTTC.

Only one count was recorded for this clone. The gene calls are TRBV10-1 and TRBJ2-4; 12 nucleotides align to TRBD2. V lost 4 bases and J lost 0; bases outside the gene matches: 4. Germline loops: CDR1 WNHNN, CDR2 SYGVQD (reference sequence). The CDR3 loop spans 17 amino acids. CDR3 DNA: TGCGCCAGCAGTGTAGGGGGACTAGCGGGAGCCAAAAACATTCAGTACTTC. This gives the protein CASSVGGLAGAKNIQYF.

The chain's CDR3 is CASSPLLAGLGTQYF. CDR3 in DNA: TGTGCCAGCTCACCACTATTAGCAGGTTTAGGGACCCAGTACTTC. J is TRBJ2-5 and V is TRBV18; D gene ambiguous. V was cut by 1 base and J by 7 bases, with 16 bases left in between. This CDR3 is built from 15 residues. The germline gives CDR1 KGHSH, CDR2 LQKENI.

V and J are TRBV5-1 and TRBJ2-7, with 7 bases matching TRBD1. From germline, CDR1 is SGHRS and CDR2 YFSETQ. J lost 2 bases, V lost 4 bases, and 9 bases had no gene match. CDR3 length equals 15 residues. CDR3 residues: CASSQDRLGPYEQYF. For the CDR3, the DNA is TGCGCCAGCAGCCAGGACAGGCTTGGACCCTACGAGCAGTACTTC.

The CDR3 DNA sequence: TGTGCCAGCAGTTATAAGCGGGACTCCTACGAGCAGTACTTC. Protein: CASSYKRDSYEQYF. The V call is TRBV5-4, the J call TRBJ2-7; 7 nucleotides align to TRBD2. The length of the CDR3 is 14 residues. The V segment lost 5 bases and the J segment 0 bases; nucleotides outside the gene matches: 5. Germline V gene sequence: CDR1 SGHNT, CDR2 YYREEE (reference sequence).

The chain joins TRBV19 to TRBJ1-4, with 8 bases fitting TRBD1. The CDR3 contains 15 residues. Per germline, CDR1 LNHDA and CDR2 SQIVND (reference sequence). After removal of 5 bases from V and 4 bases from J, the junction contained 6 bases not matched to a gene. This CDR3 reads CASSAGQGSNEKLFF. CDR3 DNA sequence: TGTGCCAGTAGTGCCGGACAGGGAAGTAATGAAAAACTGTTTTTT.

The chain employs TRBV5-1 and TRBJ2-3; 9 nucleotides match TRBD1. The CDR3 extends over 16 amino acids. V shed 2 bases and J 0 bases; nucleotides not matched to a gene: 4. Germline V gene lookup returns CDR1 SGHRS and CDR2 YFSETQ. The CDR3 DNA follows: TGCGCCAGCAGCTTTCTGGGGACAGGGAGCACAGATACGCAGTATTTT. This encodes CASSFLGTGSTDTQYF.

This chain uses TRBV6-1 with TRBJ1-5; 7 bases are a match to TRBD1. V lost 4 bases, J lost 0 bases, and 9 bases stayed unmatched. The CDR3 loop spans 17 amino acids. Germline CDR1 and CDR2: MNHNS and SASEGT. The CDR3 coding sequence is TGTGCCAGCAGTGCAGGGACAGCCGTATATAGCAATCAGCCCCAGCATTTT. It translates to CASSAGTAVYSNQPQHF.

The chain employs TRBV2 and TRBJ1-3, with 7 bases lining up with TRBD1. V gave up 5 bases and J gave up 8 bases; unmatched junction bases: 6. This CDR3 comprises 13 residues. Per the germline V gene, CDR1 is SNHLY and CDR2 is FYNNEI. CDR3 DNA: TGTGCCAGCAGTTTTCAGGGGGGGGACACCATATATTTT. Translation: CASSFQGGDTIYF.

The genes are TRBV5-1 and TRBJ1-1, with 9 positions matching TRBD1. This CDR3 contains 16 residues. V was clipped by 6 bases and J by 7 bases; unmatched bases: 16. Germline-derived CDR1 and CDR2 are SGHRS and YFSETQ. CDR3 in amino acids: CASTIQSGTGSGEAFF. The CDR3 coding sequence is TGCGCCAGCACAATCCAATCGGGGACAGGGAGCGGTGAAGCTTTCTTT.

The chain links TRBV5-6 to TRBJ2-1; D is possibly TRBD2 (6 bases). CDR3 size: 15 residues. V gave up 6 bases and J gave up 0 bases, with 13 bases separating them. From germline, CDR1 is SGHDT and CDR2 YYEEEE. The CDR3 DNA is TGTGCCAGCACTCTGGGGAGGTACTCCTACAATGAGCAGTTCTTC. Protein sequence: CASTLGRYSYNEQFF.

This chain joins TRBV5-1 and TRBJ2-1; a weak D match, TRBD2 (6 bases). V lost 0 bases, J lost 8 bases, and 15 bases lay in between. The germline gives CDR1 SGHRS, CDR2 YFSETQ. The CDR3 runs 15 residues. CDR3: CASSLDPSVVYEQFF. The CDR3 DNA sequence: TGCGCCAGCAGCTTGGACCCTAGCGTGGTGTATGAGCAGTTCTTC.

For the CDR3, the DNA is TGCGCCAGCAGTCGCCAAGCGGCCAACAATGAGCAGTTCTTC. Amino acid sequence: CASSRQAANNEQFF. The chain links TRBV5-1 to TRBJ2-1; a weak D match, TRBD2 (5 bases). The germline V and J ends were trimmed by 5 bases and 5 bases, with 14 bases remaining between them. Per the germline V gene, CDR1 is SGHRS and CDR2 is YFSETQ. The CDR3 consists of 14 residues.

J is TRBJ2-7 and V is TRBV30; 8 nucleotides align to TRBD1. CDR3 length equals 12 residues. V shed 7 bases, J shed 2 bases, and the junction held 4 bases outside the gene matches. Looked up from germline, CDR1 is GTSNPN and CDR2 is SVGIG (reference sequence). The CDR3 protein is CALYRGTYEQYF. In DNA, the CDR3 is TGTGCCTTATACAGGGGGACCTACGAGCAGTACTTC.

J is TRBJ2-3 and V is TRBV11-3, with D possibly being TRBD2 (5 bases). CDR1 and CDR2 (germline): SGHNT, YENEEA. The CDR3 length is 15 residues. V lost 0 bases to trimming and J lost 0 bases, with 7 bases between them. The CDR3 is CASSLDRRSTDTQYF. The CDR3 DNA follows: TGTGCCAGCAGCTTAGACAGGAGGAGCACAGATACGCAGTATTTT.

CDR3 amino acids: CASTTSSEQFF. The DNA of the CDR3 is TGTGCCAGCACCACTAGCAGCGAGCAGTTCTTC. The rearrangement links TRBV7-9 to TRBJ2-1, with D perhaps matching TRBD2 (6 bases). The CDR3 sequence is 11 residues long. Trimming removed 7 bases from V and 10 bases from J, with 11 bases in between. Germline CDR1 and CDR2: SEHNR and FQNEAQ (reference sequence).

The rearrangement uses TRBV11-3 and TRBJ2-5; D tentatively fits TRBD1 or TRBD2 (5 bases each). V was trimmed by 6 bases and J by 2 bases, leaving 7 bases between them. Germline V lookup: CDR1 SGHNT, CDR2 YENEEA. This CDR3 has 12 residues. The CDR3 region is CASRGVQETQYF. The CDR3 DNA reads TGTGCCAGCAGGGGGGTTCAAGAGACCCAGTACTTC. Combining the CDR3 with reference TRBV11-3 and TRBJ2-5 gives the whole variable domain EAGVVQSPRYKIIEKKQPVAFWCNPISGHNTLYWYLQNLGQGPELLIRYENEEAVDDSQLPKDRFSAERLKGVDSTLKIQPAELGDSAVYLCASRGVQETQYFGPGTRLLVL.

The chain links TRBV19 to TRBJ2-2; D gene uncertain. Germline V gene lookup returns CDR1 LNHDA and CDR2 SQIVND (reference sequence). This CDR3 is built from 12 residues. The V end was cut by 8 bases, the J end by 3 bases, with 7 bases between. The CDR3 sequence is CASYRDTGELFF. The CDR3 DNA is TGTGCCAGTTATCGGGACACCGGGGAGCTGTTTTTT.

The rearrangement links TRBV18 to TRBJ2-2; 8 bases line up with TRBD1. The germline gives CDR1 KGHSH, CDR2 LQKENI. This CDR3 contains 16 residues. The V segment lost 4 bases and the J segment 6 bases; nucleotides outside the gene matches: 10. The CDR3 nucleotides read TGTGCCAGCTCACATCAAGGACAGGGTGGTTCCGGGGAGCTGTTTTTT. Protein: CASSHQGQGGSGELFF. Drawing the rest from reference TRBV18 and TRBJ2-2, the complete variable domain is NAGVMQNPRHLVRRRGQEARLRCSPMKGHSHVYWYRQLPEEGLKFMVYLQKENIIDESGMPKERFSAEFPKEGPSILRIQQVVRGDSAAYFCASSHQGQGGSGELFFGEGSRLTVL.

V usage is TRBV7-2 and J usage is TRBJ1-5; 8 bases line up with TRBD1. The J segment lost 7 bases and the V segment lost 5 bases, leaving 7 bases of the junction unmatched. The CDR3 is made up of 14 amino acids. The germline gives CDR1 SGHTA, CDR2 FQGNSA. CDR3: CASSPNRGGQPQHF. CDR3 DNA sequence: TGTGCCAGCAGCCCCAACAGGGGGGGCCAGCCCCAGCATTTT.

A word on this clone: Other DNA sequences within the sample encode an identical CDR3. The rearrangement joins TRBV9 to TRBJ2-2; 9 nucleotides agree with TRBD1. Unmatched junction bases numbered 0, after V lost 2 bases and J lost 1 base. The CDR3 totals 15 residues. CDR1 and CDR2 from the germline V gene are SGDLS and YYNGEE. The CDR3, as DNA: TGTGCCAGCAGCGTGGGACAGGGGAACACCGGGGAGCTGTTTTTT. Translating it yields CASSVGQGNTGELFF.

This clone was seen a single time. V is TRBV6-5 and J is TRBJ1-3, with 7 positions matching TRBD1. After removal of 5 bases from V and 4 bases from J, the junction contained 2 bases not matched to a gene. CDR3 size: 13 residues. The germline gives CDR1 MNHEY, CDR2 SVGAGI. The CDR3 bases are TGTGCCAGCAGTGACAGGGCGGGAAACACCATATATTTT. This translates into CASSDRAGNTIYF.

In the case of this clone: At one of its ends the junction is not consistent with the germline gene, which may arise from a read error. The chain links TRBV7-7 to TRBJ2-5; 11 bases match TRBD2. The CDR3 contains 16 residues. CDR1 is SSHAT and CDR2 is FNYEAQ in the germline V gene (reference sequence). The CDR3 DNA is TGTGCTAGCAGCTTAGCGCCGACTAGCGGGATAGAGACCCAGTACTTC. Its translation is CASSLAPTSGIETQYF.

This chain uses TRBV9 with TRBJ2-1; no clear D. V was pared by 1 base and J by 0 bases, with 8 bases between. Looked up from germline, CDR1 is SGDLS and CDR2 is YYNGEE. The CDR3 runs to 15 residues. The DNA of the CDR3 is TGTGCCAGCAGCGTACAGGTCAGCTCCTACAATGAGCAGTTCTTC. Translation gives CASSVQVSSYNEQFF.

Note on this clone: This specimen includes other DNA sequences encoding the same CDR3. The chain has TRBV6-6 and TRBJ2-7; TRBD1 matches 11 bases. The germline CDR1 and CDR2 sequences are MNHNY and SVGAGI (reference sequence). With V trimmed by 6 bases and J by 4 bases, 2 bases remained unmatched. The CDR3 sequence is 13 residues long. The CDR3 nucleotides are TGTGCCAGCAGCCGGGACAGGGGGTACGAGCAGTACTTC. Protein: CASSRDRGYEQYF.

V is TRBV9 and J is TRBJ2-2; possible D gene TRBD1, 6 bases. Between the trimmed V and J ends, which lost 0 bases and 1 base, there was a span of 10 bases. The CDR3 spans 16 residues. Looked up from germline, CDR1 is SGDLS and CDR2 is YYNGEE. The CDR3 protein is CASSVVTGMNTGELFF. The CDR3 nucleotides are TGTGCCAGCAGCGTAGTAACAGGGATGAACACCGGGGAGCTGTTTTTT.

J is TRBJ2-5 and V is TRBV6-6; D is perhaps TRBD1 or TRBD2 (6 bases each). Trimming took off 5 bases at V and 5 bases at J, with 18 bases between the two ends. In germline, CDR1 is MNHNY, CDR2 SVGAGI (reference sequence). The CDR3 is 15 residues long. CDR3 loop: CASSQWARGAETQYF. In DNA form, the CDR3 reads TGTGCCAGCAGTCAATGGGCTAGGGGGGCGGAGACCCAGTACTTC.

This sequence joins TRBV28 and TRBJ1-5; 10 bases match TRBD1. This CDR3 is 18 amino acids long. The V and J ends lost 5 bases and 2 bases, in that order; junction bases with no gene match: 12. In germline, CDR1 is MDHEN, CDR2 SYDVKM. The CDR3 DNA follows: TGTGCCAGCAGTCCCCTCTTCGGGACAGGGGTGGGCAATCAGCCCCAGCATTTT. Amino acids: CASSPLFGTGVGNQPQHF.

The gene calls are TRBV5-4 and TRBJ2-2; tentatively, D is TRBD2 (6 bases). Germline assignment: CDR1 SGHNT and CDR2 YYREEE (reference sequence). The V end lost 3 bases, the J end lost 6 bases, and 15 bases lay between the germline ends. This CDR3 has 15 residues. CDR3 amino acids: CASSSRLVGAGELFF. CDR3 in DNA: TGTGCCAGCAGCTCCCGACTAGTTGGGGCCGGGGAGCTGTTTTTT.